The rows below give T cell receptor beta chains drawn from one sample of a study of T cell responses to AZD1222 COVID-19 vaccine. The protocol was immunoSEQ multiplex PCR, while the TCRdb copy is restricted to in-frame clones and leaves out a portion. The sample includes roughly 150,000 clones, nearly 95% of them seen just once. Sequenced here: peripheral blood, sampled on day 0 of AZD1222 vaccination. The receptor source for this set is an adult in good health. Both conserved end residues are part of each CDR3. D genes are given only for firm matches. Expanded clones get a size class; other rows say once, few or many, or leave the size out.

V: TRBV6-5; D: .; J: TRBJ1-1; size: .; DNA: TGTGCCAGCAGTTTCTCCTACAGGAATGAAGCTTTCTTT; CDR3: CASSFSYRNEAFF
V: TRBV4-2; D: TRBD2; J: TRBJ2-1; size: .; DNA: TGTGCCAGCAGCCAGAGCTCCGGGACTAGTCTCTACAATGAGCAGTTCTTC; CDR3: CASSQSSGTSLYNEQFF
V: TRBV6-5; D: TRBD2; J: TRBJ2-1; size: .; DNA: TGTGCCGGCCGGAGATTAGCGGGGGGCGTGGATGAGCAGTTCTTC; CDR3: CAGRRLAGGVDEQFF
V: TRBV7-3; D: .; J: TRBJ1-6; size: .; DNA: TGTGCCAGCAGCTTAAATAATTCACCCCTCCACTTT; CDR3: CASSLNNSPLHF
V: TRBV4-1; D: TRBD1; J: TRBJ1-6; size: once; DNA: TGCGCCAGCAGCCAGGGGACAGGGAGCTCCTATAATTCACCCCTCCACTTT; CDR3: CASSQGTGSSYNSPLHF
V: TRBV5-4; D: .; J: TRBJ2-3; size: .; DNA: TGTGCCAGCGAGGGGGAGGTAGAAGATACGCAGTATTTT; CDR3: CASEGEVEDTQYF
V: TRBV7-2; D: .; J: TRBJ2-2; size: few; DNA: TGTGCCAGCAGCTTAGTTCAGGGGTCGGGCGGGGAGCTGTTTTTT; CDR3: CASSLVQGSGGELFF
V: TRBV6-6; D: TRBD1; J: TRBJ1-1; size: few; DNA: TGTGCCAGCAGGACAGGGGACACTGAAGCTTTCTTT; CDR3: CASRTGDTEAFF
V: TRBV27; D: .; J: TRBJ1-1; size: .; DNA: TGTGCCAGCAGTTTATCGTTAGGGAATACTGAAGCTTTCTTT; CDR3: CASSLSLGNTEAFF
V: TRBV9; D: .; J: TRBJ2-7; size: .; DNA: TGTGCCAGCAGCCCTGGAGGCTACGAGCAGTACTTC; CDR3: CASSPGGYEQYF
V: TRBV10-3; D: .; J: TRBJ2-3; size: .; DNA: TGTGCCATCAGTGATAAGGATCGGGATTCAGATACGCAGTATTTT; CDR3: CAISDKDRDSDTQYF
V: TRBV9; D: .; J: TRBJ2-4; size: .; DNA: TGTGCCAGCAGCCCATACCGGGACTCGCCCCACATTCAGTACTTC; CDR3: CASSPYRDSPHIQYF
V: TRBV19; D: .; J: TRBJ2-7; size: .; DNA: TGTGCCAGTATCCCCAGGGTAGGTGGCGAGCAGTACTTC; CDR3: CASIPRVGGEQYF
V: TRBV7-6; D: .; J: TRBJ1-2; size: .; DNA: TGTGCCAGCAGCGGAGACAACTATGGCTACACCTTC; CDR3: CASSGDNYGYTF
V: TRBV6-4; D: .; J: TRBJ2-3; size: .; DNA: TGTGCCAGCAGTGACTCTTACACAAGCACAGATACGCAGTATTTT; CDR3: CASSDSYTSTDTQYF
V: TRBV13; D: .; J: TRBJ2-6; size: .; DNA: TGTGCCAGCAGCCGAGGCCTCCAGGCCCTCTCTGGGGCCAACGTCCTGACTTTC; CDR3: CASSRGLQALSGANVLTF
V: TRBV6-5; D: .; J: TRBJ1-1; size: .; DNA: TGTGCCATCAAATACATCCTGAACACTGAAGCTTTCTTT; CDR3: CAIKYILNTEAFF
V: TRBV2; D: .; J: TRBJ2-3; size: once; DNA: TGTGCCAGCAGTGCAAAGTGGGACCTAATAGATACGCAGTATTTT; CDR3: CASSAKWDLIDTQYF
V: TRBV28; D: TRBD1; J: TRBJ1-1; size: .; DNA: TGTGCCAGCAGTCAACAGGGGGCATTCGCTGAAGCTTTCTTT; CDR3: CASSQQGAFAEAFF
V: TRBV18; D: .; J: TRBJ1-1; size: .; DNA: TGTGCCAGCTCGGCAAAGGAGAACACTGAAGCTTTCTTT; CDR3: CASSAKENTEAFF
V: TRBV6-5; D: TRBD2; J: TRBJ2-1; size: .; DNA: TGTGCCAGCAGGGATACTAGCGGGGGGGCCAATGAGCAGTTCTTC; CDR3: CASRDTSGGANEQFF
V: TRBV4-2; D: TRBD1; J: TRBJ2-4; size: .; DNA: TGTGCCAGCAGCCAAGGCCTGGGGGACAGTCGATTAGCCAAAAACATTCAGTACTTC; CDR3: CASSQGLGDSRLAKNIQYF
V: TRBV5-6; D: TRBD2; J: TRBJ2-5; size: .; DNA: TGTGCCAGCAGCTTGAGGTTGTATAGCGGGAGTCGGGAGACCCAGTACTTC; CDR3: CASSLRLYSGSRETQYF
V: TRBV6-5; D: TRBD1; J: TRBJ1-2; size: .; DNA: TGTGCCAGCCGACCAGGGGGTAGCTATGGCTACACCTTC; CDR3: CASRPGGSYGYTF
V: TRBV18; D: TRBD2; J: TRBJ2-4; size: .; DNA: TGTGCCAGCTCACCGGCCGGGACTAGCAAAAACATTCAGTACTTC; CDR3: CASSPAGTSKNIQYF
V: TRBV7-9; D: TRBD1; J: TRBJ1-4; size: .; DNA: TGTGCCAGCAGCTCTACGGACAGGTTTAATGAAAAACTGTTTTTT; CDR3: CASSSTDRFNEKLFF
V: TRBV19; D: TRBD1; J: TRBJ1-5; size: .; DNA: TGTGCCAGTGGGACAGGGAATAGCAATCAGCCCCAGCATTTT; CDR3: CASGTGNSNQPQHF
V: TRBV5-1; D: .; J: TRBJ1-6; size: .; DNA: TGCGCCAGCAGCCGCGCAGGTTCTAATTCACCCCTCCACTTT; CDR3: CASSRAGSNSPLHF
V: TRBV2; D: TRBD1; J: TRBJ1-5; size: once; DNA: TGTGCCAGCAGTGAAATTACAGGGGGTCAGCCCCAGCATTTT; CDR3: CASSEITGGQPQHF
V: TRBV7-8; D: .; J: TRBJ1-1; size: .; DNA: TGTGCCAGCAGCTTAGAGGTGAACACTGAAGCTTTCTTT; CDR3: CASSLEVNTEAFF
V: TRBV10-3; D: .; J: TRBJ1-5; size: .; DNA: TGTGCCATCAGTGAGTCAACGGGGGGCAATCAGCCCCAGCATTTT; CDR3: CAISESTGGNQPQHF
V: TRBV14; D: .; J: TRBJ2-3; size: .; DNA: TGTGCCAGCAGCCAAGATAGGCCAGGGACGCAGTATTTT; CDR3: CASSQDRPGTQYF
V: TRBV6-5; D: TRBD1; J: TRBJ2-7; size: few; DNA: TGTGCCAGCAGTTCTCCGGACAGGGGGTTTACCGAGCAGTACTTC; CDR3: CASSSPDRGFTEQYF
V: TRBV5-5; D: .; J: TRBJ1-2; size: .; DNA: TGTGCCAGCAGCTTGTCAGGGGAGAGGAACTATGGCTACACCTTC; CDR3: CASSLSGERNYGYTF
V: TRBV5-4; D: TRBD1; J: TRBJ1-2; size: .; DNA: TGTGCCAGCAGCTCAGGGACAGTCTATGGCTACACCTTC; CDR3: CASSSGTVYGYTF
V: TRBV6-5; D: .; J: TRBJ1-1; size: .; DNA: TGTGCCAGCGGGCGGGGCACTGAAGCTTTCTTT; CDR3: CASGRGTEAFF
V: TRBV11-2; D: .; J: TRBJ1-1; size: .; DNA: TGTGCCAGCAGCTTAGGTACAGCCATGAACACTGAAGCTTTCTTT; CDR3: CASSLGTAMNTEAFF
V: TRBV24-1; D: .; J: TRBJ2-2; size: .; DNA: TGTGCCACCAGTGATCCCCGGACAGAGAACACCGGGGAGCTGTTTTTT; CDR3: CATSDPRTENTGELFF
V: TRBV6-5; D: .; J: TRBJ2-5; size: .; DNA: TGTGCCAGCAGTTACTCGGGGGGGCTCGGAGAGACCCAGTACTTC; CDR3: CASSYSGGLGETQYF
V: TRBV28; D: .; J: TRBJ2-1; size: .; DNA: TGTGCCAGCAGCCGTTACAATGAGCAGTTCTTC; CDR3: CASSRYNEQFF
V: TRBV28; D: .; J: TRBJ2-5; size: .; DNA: TGTGCCAGCAGTCCCGGGACCGAAGAGACCCAGTACTTC; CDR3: CASSPGTEETQYF
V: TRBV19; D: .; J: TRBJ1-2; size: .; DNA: TGTGCCAGTAGTATCCTAGCTCGGCAGGGCGTTGGCTATGGCTACACCTTC; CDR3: CASSILARQGVGYGYTF
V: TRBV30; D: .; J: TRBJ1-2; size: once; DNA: TGTGCCTGGTACGCCGCTTTGGGGGCCTATGGCTACACCTTC; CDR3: CAWYAALGAYGYTF
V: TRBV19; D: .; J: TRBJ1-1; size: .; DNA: TGTGCCAGTAGTATTGGAGGGAGAGGGGCTGAAGCTTTCTTT; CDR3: CASSIGGRGAEAFF
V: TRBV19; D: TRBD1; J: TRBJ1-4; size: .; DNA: TGTGCCAGTAGTATGCGACAGGGTAATGAAAAACTGTTTTTT; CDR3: CASSMRQGNEKLFF
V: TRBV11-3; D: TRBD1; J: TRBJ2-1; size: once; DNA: TGTGCCAGCAGCACCTCCGGGACAGGTAGTTATAATGAGCAGTTCTTC; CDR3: CASSTSGTGSYNEQFF
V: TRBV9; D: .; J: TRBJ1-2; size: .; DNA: TGTGCCAGCAGCGTAGGTGGTCGGGGCTACACCTTC; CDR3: CASSVGGRGYTF
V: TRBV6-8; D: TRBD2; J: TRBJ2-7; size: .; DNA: TGTGCCAGCAGCTACGGGGGGCTAGCGGGCCCCTACGAGCAGTACTTC; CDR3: CASSYGGLAGPYEQYF
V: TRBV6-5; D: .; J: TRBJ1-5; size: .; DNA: TGTGCCAGCAGGGCAGGGGAACAGCCCCAGCATTTT; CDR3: CASRAGEQPQHF
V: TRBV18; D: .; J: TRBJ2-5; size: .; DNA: TGTGCCAGCTCACTGGGCAGGGTGGAAGAGACCCAGTACTTC; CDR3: CASSLGRVEETQYF
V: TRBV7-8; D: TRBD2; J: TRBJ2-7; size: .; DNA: TGTGCCAGCAGCTTAGCGTCGGCTAGCGGACACCATACCTACGAGCAGTACTTC; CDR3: CASSLASASGHHTYEQYF
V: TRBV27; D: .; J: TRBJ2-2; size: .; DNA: TGTGCCAGCAGCCCGATCCGGGACACCGGGGAGCTGTTTTTT; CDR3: CASSPIRDTGELFF
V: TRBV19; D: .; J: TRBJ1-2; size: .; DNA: TGTGCCAGTAGCCCCCTCAGGGGAGCCTCTCAAGGTGGCTACACCTTC; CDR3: CASSPLRGASQGGYTF
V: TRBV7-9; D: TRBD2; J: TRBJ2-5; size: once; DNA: TGTGCCAGCAGCTTAGGCTCTAGCGGGGGGGCCTGGGAGACCCAGTACTTC; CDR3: CASSLGSSGGAWETQYF
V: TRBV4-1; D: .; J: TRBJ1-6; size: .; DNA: TGCGCCAGCAGCCAAGATTCGGGAGGGAGAAATTCACCCCTCCACTTT; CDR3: CASSQDSGGRNSPLHF